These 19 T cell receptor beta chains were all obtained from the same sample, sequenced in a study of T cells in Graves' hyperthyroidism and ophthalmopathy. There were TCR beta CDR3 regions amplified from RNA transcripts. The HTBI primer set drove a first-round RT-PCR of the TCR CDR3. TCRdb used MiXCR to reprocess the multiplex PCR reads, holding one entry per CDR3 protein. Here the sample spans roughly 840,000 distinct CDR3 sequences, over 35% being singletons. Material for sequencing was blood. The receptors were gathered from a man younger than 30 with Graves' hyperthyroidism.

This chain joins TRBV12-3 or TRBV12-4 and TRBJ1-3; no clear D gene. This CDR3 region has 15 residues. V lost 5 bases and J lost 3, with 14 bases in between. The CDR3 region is CASSTRRVYGNTIYF. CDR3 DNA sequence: TGTGCCAGCAGTACCCGACGGGTTTATGGAAACACCATATATTTT.

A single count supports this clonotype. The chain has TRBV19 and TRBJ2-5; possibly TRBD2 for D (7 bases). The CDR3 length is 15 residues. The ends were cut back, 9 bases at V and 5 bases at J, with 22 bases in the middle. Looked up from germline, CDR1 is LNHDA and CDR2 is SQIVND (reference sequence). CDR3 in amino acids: CASSLVGGGLETQYF. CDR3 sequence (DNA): TGTGCCAGCAGCTTGGTGGGGGGGGGCCTGGAGACCCAGTACTTC.

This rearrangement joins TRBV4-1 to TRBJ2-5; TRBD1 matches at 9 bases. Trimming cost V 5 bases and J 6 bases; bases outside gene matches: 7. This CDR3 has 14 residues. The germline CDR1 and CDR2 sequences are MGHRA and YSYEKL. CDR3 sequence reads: CASSDTGGRKTQYF. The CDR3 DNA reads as TGCGCCAGCAGCGATACAGGGGGCAGGAAGACCCAGTACTTC.

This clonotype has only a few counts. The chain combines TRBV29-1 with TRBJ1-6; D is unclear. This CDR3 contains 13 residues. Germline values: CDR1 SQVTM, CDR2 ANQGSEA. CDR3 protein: CASSQESNSPLHF. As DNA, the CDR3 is TGCGCCAGCAGCCAAGAATCTAATTCACCCCTCCACTTT. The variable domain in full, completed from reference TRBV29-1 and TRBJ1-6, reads SAVISQKPSRDICQRGTSLTIQCQVDSQVTMMFWYRQQPGQSLTLIATANQGSEATYESGFVIDKFPISRPNLTFSTLTVSNMSPEDSSIYLCASSQESNSPLHFGNGTRLTVT.

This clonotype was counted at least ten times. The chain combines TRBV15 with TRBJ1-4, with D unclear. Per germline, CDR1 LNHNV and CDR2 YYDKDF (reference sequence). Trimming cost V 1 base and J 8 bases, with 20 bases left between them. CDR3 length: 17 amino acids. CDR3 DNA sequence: TGTGCCACCAGCAGAGGGGCCCAGGCTATCACGCTCGAAAAACTGTTTTTT. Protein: CATSRGAQAITLEKLFF.

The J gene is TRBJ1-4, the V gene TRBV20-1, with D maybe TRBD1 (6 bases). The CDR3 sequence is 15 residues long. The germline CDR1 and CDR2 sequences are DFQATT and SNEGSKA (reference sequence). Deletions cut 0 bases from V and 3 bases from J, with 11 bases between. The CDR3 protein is CSARDRGGANEKLFF. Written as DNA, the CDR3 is TGCAGTGCTAGAGATAGGGGGGGGGCTAATGAAAAACTGTTTTTT.

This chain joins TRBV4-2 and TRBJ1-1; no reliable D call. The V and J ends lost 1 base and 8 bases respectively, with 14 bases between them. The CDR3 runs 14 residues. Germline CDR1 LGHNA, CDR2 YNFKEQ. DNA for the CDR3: TGTGCCAGCAGCCAAGTGACCCAGGCGGGGGAAGCTTTCTTT. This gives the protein CASSQVTQAGEAFF.

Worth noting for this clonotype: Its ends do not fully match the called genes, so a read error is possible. The CDR3, as DNA: TGTGCCAGCAGCCTAGAGGGATGGGATCGCACTGAAGCTCTCTTT. This gives the protein CASSLEGWDRTEALF. The chain couples TRBV7-9 to TRBJ1-1; D ambiguous. This CDR3 spans 15 amino acids. The germline V gene has CDR1 SEHNR and CDR2 FQNEAQ (reference sequence).

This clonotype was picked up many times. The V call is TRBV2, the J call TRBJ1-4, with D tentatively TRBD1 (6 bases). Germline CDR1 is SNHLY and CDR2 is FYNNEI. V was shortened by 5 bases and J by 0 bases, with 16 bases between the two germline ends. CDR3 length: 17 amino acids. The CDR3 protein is CASSRTVSGATNEKLFF. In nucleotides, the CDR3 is TGTGCCAGCAGTCGGACAGTGTCGGGGGCAACTAATGAAAAACTGTTTTTT. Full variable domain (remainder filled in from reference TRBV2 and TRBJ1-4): EPEVTQTPSHQVTQMGQEVILRCVPISNHLYFYWYRQILGQKVEFLVSFYNNEISEKSEIFDDQFSVERPDGSNFTLKIRSTKLEDSAMYFCASSRTVSGATNEKLFFGSGTQLSVL.

The CDR3: CASSLGGEYGYTF. The CDR3 DNA reads TGTGCCAGCAGCTTAGGCGGGGAGTATGGCTACACCTTC. The chain employs TRBV7-9 and TRBJ1-2; D gene ambiguous. Germline V gene data show CDR1 as SEHNR and CDR2 as FQNEAQ (reference sequence). This CDR3 is built from 13 residues. Trimming removed 1 base from V and 5 bases from J, with 8 bases in between.

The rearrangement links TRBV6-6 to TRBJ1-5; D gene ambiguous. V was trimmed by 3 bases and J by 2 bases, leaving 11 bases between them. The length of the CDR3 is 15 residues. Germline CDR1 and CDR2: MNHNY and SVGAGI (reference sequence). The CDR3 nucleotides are TGTGCCAGCAGTTATTCGAACCAGGGCAATCAGCCCCAGCATTTT. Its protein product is CASSYSNQGNQPQHF.

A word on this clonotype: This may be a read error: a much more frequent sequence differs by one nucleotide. CDR3 sequence reads: CSAPDSANIGELFF. The CDR3 DNA reads as TGCAGTGCCCCTGACAGCGCGAACATCGGGGAGCTGTTTTTT. The V call is TRBV20-1, the J call TRBJ2-2; TRBD1 is a possible D gene (5 bases). CDR3 length: 14 amino acids. Germline-derived CDR1 and CDR2 are DFQATT and SNEGSKA (reference sequence).

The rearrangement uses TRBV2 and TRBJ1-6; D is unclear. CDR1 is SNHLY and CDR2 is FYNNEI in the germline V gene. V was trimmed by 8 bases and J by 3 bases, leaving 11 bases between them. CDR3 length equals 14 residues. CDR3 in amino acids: CASLDFGYNSPLHF. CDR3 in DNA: TGTGCCAGCTTGGACTTCGGCTATAATTCACCCCTCCACTTT. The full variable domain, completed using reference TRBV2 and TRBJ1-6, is EPEVTQTPSHQVTQMGQEVILRCVPISNHLYFYWYRQILGQKVEFLVSFYNNEISEKSEIFDDQFSVERPDGSNFTLKIRSTKLEDSAMYFCASLDFGYNSPLHFGNGTRLTVT.

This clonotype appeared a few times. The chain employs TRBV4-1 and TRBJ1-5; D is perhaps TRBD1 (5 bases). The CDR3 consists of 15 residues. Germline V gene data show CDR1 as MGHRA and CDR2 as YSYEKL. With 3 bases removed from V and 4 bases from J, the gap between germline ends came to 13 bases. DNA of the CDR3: TGCGCCAGCAGCCATTTAGGGGAAGGGAATCAGCCCCAGCATTTT. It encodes CASSHLGEGNQPQHF.

The CDR3 coding sequence is TGTGCCAGCAGCCCAGACAAGGCCTATGGCTACACCTTC. This codes for CASSPDKAYGYTF. The chain is built from TRBV11-2 and TRBJ1-2, with D unresolved. V lost 5 bases and J lost 4, with 11 bases in between. The CDR3 sequence is 13 residues long. Germline CDR1 reads SGHAT; CDR2 reads FQNNGV.

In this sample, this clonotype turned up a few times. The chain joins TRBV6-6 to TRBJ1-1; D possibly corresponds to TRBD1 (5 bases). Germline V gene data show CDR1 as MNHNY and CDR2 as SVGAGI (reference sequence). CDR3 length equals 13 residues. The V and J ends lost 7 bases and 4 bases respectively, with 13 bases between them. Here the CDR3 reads CASTSGTATEAFF. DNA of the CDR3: TGTGCCAGCACCTCGGGGACGGCCACTGAAGCTTTCTTT.

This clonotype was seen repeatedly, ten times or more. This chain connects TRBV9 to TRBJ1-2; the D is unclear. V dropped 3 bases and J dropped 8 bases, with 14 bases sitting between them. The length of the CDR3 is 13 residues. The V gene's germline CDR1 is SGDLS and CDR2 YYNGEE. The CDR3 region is CASSDLASVGYTF. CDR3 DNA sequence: TGTGCCAGCAGCGACCTTGCGAGTGTGGGCTACACCTTC.

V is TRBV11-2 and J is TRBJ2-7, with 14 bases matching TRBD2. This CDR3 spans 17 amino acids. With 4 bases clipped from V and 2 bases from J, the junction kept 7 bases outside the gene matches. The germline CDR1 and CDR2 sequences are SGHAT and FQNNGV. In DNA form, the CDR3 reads TGTGCCAGCAGCTGGGGGGGACTAGCGGGAGCCACCTACGAGCAGTACTTC. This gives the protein CASSWGGLAGATYEQYF.

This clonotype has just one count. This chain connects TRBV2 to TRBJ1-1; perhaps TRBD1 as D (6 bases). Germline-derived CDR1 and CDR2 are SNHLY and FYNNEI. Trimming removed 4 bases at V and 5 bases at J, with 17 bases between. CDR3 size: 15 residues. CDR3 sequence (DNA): TGTGCCAGCAGTGCTCAGCGACAGGTTGATACTGAAGCTTTCTTT. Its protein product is CASSAQRQVDTEAFF.